This T cell receptor (beta chain) was identified in a study of CD8 T cells in ankylosing spondylitis. General observations from the study: There was reportedly significant enrichment of clones that were disease-linked in matched ankylosing spondylitis synovial fluid.

The CDR3 totals 16 residues. With 5 bases clipped from V and 3 bases from J, the junction kept 9 bases outside the gene matches. This clonotype has a handful of counts. Antigen: not known. For TCR beta, libraries came from quantitative 5'-RACE with molecular barcodes. In TCRdb, the 5' RACE reads were re-called with MiXCR into one record per CDR3 protein. The sample contains about 360,000 distinct CDR3 sequences, around 15% of which appear only once. This chain uses TRBV12-3 or TRBV12-4 with TRBJ2-7; the match to TRBD1 covers 11 bases. Material: blood, either unsorted or a sorted T cell fraction (not recorded which). The source is a male donor with ankylosing spondylitis or in good health (not recorded which). The CDR3 loop reads CASSPGQGALGYEQYF. The CDR3 nucleotides are TGTGCCAGCAGTCCCGGACAGGGGGCGCTGGGCTACGAGCAGTACTTC.